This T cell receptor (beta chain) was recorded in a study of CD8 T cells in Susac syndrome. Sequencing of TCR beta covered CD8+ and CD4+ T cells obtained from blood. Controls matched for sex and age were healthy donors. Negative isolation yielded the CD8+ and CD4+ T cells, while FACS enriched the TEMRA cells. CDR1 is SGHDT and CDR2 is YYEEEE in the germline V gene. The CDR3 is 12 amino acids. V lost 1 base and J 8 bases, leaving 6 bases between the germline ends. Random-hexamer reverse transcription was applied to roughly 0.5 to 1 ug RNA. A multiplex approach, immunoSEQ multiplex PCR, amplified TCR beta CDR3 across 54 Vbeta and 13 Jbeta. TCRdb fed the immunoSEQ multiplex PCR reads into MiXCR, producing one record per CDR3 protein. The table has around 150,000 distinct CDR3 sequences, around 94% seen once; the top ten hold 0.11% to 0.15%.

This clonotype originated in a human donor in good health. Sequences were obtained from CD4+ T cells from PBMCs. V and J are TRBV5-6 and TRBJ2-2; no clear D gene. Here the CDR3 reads CASSLSRGELFF. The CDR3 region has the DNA TGTGCCAGCAGCTTGTCCCGGGGGGAGCTGTTTTTT.